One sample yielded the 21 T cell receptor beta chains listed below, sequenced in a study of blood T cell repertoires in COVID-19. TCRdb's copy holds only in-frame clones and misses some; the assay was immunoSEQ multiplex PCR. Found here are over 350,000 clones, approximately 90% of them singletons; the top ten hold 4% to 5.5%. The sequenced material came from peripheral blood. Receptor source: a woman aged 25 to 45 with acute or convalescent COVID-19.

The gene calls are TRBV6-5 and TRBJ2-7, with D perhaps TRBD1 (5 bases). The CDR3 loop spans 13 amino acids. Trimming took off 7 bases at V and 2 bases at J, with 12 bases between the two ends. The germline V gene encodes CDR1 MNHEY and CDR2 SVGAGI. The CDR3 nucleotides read TGTGCCAGCATCCAAGGGGCCCCCTACGAGCAGTACTTC. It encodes CASIQGAPYEQYF.

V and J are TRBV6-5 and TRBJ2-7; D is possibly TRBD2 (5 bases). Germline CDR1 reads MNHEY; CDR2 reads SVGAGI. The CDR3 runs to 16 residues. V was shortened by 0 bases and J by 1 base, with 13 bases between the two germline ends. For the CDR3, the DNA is TGTGCCAGCAGTTACTCGACCGGGATCAGATCCTACGAGCAGTACTTC. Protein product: CASSYSTGIRSYEQYF.

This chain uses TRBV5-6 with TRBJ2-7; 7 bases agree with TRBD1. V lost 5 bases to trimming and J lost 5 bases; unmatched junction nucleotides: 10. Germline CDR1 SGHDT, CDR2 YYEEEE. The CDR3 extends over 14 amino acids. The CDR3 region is CASSDRARIDEQYF. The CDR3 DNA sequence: TGTGCCAGCAGTGACAGGGCTAGGATTGACGAGCAGTACTTC.

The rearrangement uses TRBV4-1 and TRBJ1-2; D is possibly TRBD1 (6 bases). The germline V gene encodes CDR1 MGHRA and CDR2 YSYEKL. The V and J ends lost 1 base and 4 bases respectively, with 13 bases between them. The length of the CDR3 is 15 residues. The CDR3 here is CASSQADSGAYGYTF. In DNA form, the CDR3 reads TGCGCCAGCAGCCAAGCCGACTCAGGGGCCTATGGCTACACCTTC.

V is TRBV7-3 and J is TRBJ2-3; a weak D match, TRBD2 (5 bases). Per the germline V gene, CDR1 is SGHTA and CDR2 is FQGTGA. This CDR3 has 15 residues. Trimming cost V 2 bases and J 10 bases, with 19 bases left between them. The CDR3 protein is CASSLFGGWPGAQYF. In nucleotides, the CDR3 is TGTGCCAGCAGCTTATTTGGTGGTTGGCCCGGGGCGCAGTATTTT.

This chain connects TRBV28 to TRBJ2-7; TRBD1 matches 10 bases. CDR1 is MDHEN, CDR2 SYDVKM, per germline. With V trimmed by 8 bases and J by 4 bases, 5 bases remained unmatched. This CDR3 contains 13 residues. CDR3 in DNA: TGTGCCAGCTTGACAGGGGGCTCGTACGAGCAGTACTTC. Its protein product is CASLTGGSYEQYF. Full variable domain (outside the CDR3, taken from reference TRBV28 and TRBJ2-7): DVKVTQSSRYLVKRTGEKVFLECVQDMDHENMFWYRQDPGLGLRLIYFSYDVKMKEKGDIPEGYSVSREKKERFSLILESASTNQTSMYLCASLTGGSYEQYFGPGTRLTVT.

The CDR3 protein is CATSDPGLGLEEQFF. For the CDR3, the DNA is TGTGCCACCAGTGATCCGGGACTAGGATTGGAGGAGCAGTTCTTC. The chain links TRBV24-1 to TRBJ2-1; TRBD2 matches at 8 bases. Germline CDR1 is KGHDR and CDR2 is SFDVKD. The CDR3 runs 15 residues. V was pared by 3 bases and J by 10 bases, with 10 bases of the junction left unmatched.

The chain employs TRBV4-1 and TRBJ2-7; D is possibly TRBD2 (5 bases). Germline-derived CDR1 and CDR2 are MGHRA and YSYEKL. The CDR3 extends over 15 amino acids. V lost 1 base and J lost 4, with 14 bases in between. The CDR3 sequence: CASSQGIGRAYEQYF. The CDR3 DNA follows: TGCGCCAGCAGCCAAGGGATAGGGAGAGCTTACGAGCAGTACTTC.

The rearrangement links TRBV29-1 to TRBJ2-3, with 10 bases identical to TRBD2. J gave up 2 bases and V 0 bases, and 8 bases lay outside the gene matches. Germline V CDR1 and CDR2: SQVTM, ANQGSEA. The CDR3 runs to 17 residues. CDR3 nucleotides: TGCAGCGTTGAAGATCTTCGAACTAGCGGGGACACAGATACGCAGTATTTT. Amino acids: CSVEDLRTSGDTDTQYF.

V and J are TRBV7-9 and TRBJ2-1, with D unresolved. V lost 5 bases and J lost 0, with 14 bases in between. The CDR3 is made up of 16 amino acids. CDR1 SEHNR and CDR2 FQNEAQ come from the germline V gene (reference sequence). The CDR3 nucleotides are TGTGCCAGCAGCCGCATAGCCCAAATCTCCTACAATGAGCAGTTCTTC. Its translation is CASSRIAQISYNEQFF. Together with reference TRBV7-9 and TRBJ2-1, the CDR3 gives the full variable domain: DTGVSQNPRHKITKRGQNVTFRCDPISEHNRLYWYRQTLGQGPEFLTYFQNEAQLEKSRLLSDRFSAERPKGSFSTLEIQRTEQGDSAMYLCASSRIAQISYNEQFFGPGTRLTVL.

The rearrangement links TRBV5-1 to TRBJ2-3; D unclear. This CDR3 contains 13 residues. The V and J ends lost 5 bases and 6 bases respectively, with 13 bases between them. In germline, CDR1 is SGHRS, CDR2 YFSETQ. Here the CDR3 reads CASSDSPKDTQYF. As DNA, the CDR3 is TGCGCCAGCAGTGATAGTCCGAAGGATACGCAGTATTTT.

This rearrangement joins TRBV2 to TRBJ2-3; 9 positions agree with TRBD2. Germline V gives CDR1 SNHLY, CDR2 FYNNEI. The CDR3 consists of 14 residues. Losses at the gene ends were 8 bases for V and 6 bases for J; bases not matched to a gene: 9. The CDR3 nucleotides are TGTGCCAGCGGGGGGCGGGGGGGGGCGGATACGCAGTATTTT. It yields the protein CASGGRGGADTQYF.

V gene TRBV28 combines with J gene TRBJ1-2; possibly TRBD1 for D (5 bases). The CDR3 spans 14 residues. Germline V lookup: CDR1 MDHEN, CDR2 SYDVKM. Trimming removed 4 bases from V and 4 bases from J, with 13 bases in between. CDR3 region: CASSSLPGPYGYTF. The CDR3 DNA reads TGTGCCAGCAGTTCCCTCCCAGGGCCCTATGGCTACACCTTC.

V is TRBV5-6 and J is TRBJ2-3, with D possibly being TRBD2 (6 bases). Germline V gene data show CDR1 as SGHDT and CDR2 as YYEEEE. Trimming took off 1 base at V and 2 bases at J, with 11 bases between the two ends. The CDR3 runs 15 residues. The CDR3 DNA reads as TGTGCCAGCAGCTTGATGGGCGGGGCCACAGATACGCAGTATTTT. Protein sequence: CASSLMGGATDTQYF. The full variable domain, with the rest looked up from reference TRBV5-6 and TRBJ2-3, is DAGVTQSPTHLIKTRGQQVTLRCSPKSGHDTVSWYQQALGQGPQFIFQYYEEEERQRGNFPDRFSGHQFPNYSSELNVNALLLGDSALYLCASSLMGGATDTQYFGPGTRLTVL.

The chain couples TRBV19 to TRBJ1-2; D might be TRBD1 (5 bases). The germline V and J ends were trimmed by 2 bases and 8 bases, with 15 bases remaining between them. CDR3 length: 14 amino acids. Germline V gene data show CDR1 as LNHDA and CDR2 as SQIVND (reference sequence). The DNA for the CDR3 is TGTGCCAGTAGTATATTGGGGCCACCGATAGGCTACACCTTC. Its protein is CASSILGPPIGYTF.

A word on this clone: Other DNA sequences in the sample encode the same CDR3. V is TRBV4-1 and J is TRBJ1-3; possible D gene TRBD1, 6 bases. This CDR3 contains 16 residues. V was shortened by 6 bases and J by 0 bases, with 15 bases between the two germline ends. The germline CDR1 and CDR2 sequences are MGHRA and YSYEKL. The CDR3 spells CASSQVTGSSGNTIYF. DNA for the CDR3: TGCGCCAGCAGTCAGGTTACAGGGAGCTCTGGAAACACCATATATTTT.

The CDR3 protein is CASRGTIYAEQYF. CDR3 in DNA: TGTGCCAGCAGAGGGACAATTTATGCCGAGCAGTACTTC. The chain uses TRBV6-6 and TRBJ2-7, with D possibly TRBD1 on 6 matching bases. Germline V gives CDR1 MNHNY, CDR2 SVGAGI (reference sequence). V lost 6 bases and J 6 bases, leaving 15 bases between the germline ends. The CDR3 is 13 residues long.

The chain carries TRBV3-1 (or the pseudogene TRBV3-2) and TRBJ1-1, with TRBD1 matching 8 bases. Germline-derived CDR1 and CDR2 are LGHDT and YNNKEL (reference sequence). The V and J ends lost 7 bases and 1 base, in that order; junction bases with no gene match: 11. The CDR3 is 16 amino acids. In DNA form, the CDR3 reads TGTGCCAGCACCCTCGGCCAGGGGGCCAGGAACACTGAAGCTTTCTTT. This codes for CASTLGQGARNTEAFF.

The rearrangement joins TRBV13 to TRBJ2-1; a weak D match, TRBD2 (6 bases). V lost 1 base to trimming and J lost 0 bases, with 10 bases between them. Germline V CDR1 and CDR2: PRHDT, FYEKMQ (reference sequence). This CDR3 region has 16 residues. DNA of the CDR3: TGTGCCAGCAGCTTAGAGCCAGCGGGCTCCTACAATGAGCAGTTCTTC. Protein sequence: CASSLEPAGSYNEQFF. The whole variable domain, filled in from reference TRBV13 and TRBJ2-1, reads AAGVIQSPRHLIKEKRETATLKCYPIPRHDTVYWYQQGPGQDPQFLISFYEKMQSDKGSIPDRFSAQQFSDYHSELNMSSLELGDSALYFCASSLEPAGSYNEQFFGPGTRLTVL.

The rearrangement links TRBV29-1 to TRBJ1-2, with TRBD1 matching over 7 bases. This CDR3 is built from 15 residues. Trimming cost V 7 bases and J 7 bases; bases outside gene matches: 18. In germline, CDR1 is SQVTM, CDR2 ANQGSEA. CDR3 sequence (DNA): TGCAGCGGGTTTGACTTAGGACAGGCGGGAGGTGGCTACACCTTC. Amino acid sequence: CSGFDLGQAGGGYTF. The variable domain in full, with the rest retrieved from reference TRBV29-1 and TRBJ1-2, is SAVISQKPSRDICQRGTSLTIQCQVDSQVTMMFWYRQQPGQSLTLIATANQGSEATYESGFVIDKFPISRPNLTFSTLTVSNMSPEDSSIYLCSGFDLGQAGGGYTFGSGTRLTVV.

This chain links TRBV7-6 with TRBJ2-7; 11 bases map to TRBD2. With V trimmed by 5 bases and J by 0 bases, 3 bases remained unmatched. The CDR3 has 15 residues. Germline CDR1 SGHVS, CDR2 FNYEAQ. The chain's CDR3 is CASSPGLADSYEQYF. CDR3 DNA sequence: TGTGCCAGCAGCCCGGGACTAGCGGACTCCTACGAGCAGTACTTC. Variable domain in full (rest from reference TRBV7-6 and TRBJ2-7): GAGVSQSPRYKVTKRGQDVALRCDPISGHVSLYWYRQALGQGPEFLTYFNYEAQQDKSGLPNDRFSAERPEGSISTLTIQRTEQRDSAMYRCASSPGLADSYEQYFGPGTRLTVT.